The sequence of this T cell receptor beta chain was determined in a study of blood T cell repertoires in COVID-19 (TCRdb year 2020). Background on the whole study: Samples covering the acute and convalescent phases of COVID-19 were provided by collaborators in the United States, Italy and Spain. The sample metadata nearly always contained a de-identified subject ID, COVID-19 status, age in years and sex. The dataset comprised deeply sampled blood TCRbeta repertoires from subjects exposed to, actively infected with, or recovered from COVID-19. Samples came from the ongoing ImmuneRACE study (first 160 participants) plus 1,254 subjects from 6 global collaborators. Where HLA class I and class II types were available, the types were taken from metadata supplied by the sample provider, not from assay-based typing. A freely available public database, intended as a resource for researchers studying the immune response to SARS-CoV-2, is where the repertoires were released. The prospective study material was composed of cDNA or gDNA derived from T cells, B-cell-depleted T cells, or PBMCs. Study-wide conclusions, independent of this receptor: The amount of clinical and demographic metadata varied by source and participant and was provided uncurated.

TCRbeta CDR3 regions were amplified from genomic DNA using the immunoSEQ Assay, a bias-controlled multiplex PCR. Turning to the authors' computational methods: Within the assay, amplification of reference gene primers was used to estimate how many nucleated cells each sample contained. To quantify the absolute abundance of each unique TCRbeta CDR3 rearrangement, sequence reads were collapsed and filtered. Productive Simpson clonality was computed per sample as the square root of Simpson's diversity index over productive rearrangements. Imported from immuneACCESS, the table was reduced by TCRdb to in-frame sequences with V and J called. These copies leave out some clones; in studies compared against another copy, an unresolved V gene accounts for under half, and the cause of the remainder is not known. V and J calls and clone size are as listed in that table; D and trimming were resolved from the DNA. The sample table lists roughly 110,000 clones, just under 90% of them with a count of one. The top ten clonotypes cover 4% to 5.5% of the sample.

Worth noting for this clone: There is no known antigen for this receptor. Within one base of it there is no much larger clone, and no base qualities were kept.

Each collaborating institution followed its own protocols to collect whole blood in K2EDTA tubes. For TCRbeta analysis, collaborators shipped samples in one of three forms: frozen whole blood, isolated PBMCs, or DNA extracted from either of those sample types. The V end gives up 3 bases and the J end 0 bases, leaving 5 bases in the junction not matched to a gene. The CDR1 and CDR2 encoded by the germline V gene (reference sequence) are SEHNR and FQNEAQ. Its CDR3 holds 16 amino acids, cysteine through phenylalanine. The CDR3 DNA has 48 bases and is translated from base 1. Sequenced material: peripheral blood. The TCR sequence derives from a woman aged 50 to 60 with acute or convalescent COVID-19. The V and J genes are TRBV7-9 and TRBJ1-2; a stretch of 9 junction bases matches TRBD1. The nucleotides read TGTGCCAGCAGCTTGGGACAGGGCGACGCTAACTATGGCTACACCTTC. It encodes CASSLGQGDANYGYTF.